The subject of this entry is one T cell receptor (beta chain). This sample was included in a study of OX40 agonist ivuxolimab in advanced cancers. CDR3 size: 17 residues. Germline assignment: CDR1 LNHDA and CDR2 SQIVND (reference sequence). V gave up 4 bases and J gave up 1 base, with 17 bases separating them. Method: immunoSEQ multiplex PCR; TCRdb's copy keeps in-frame clones and lacks some. The sample includes tens of thousands of clones, roughly 82% of them seen just once. Sequenced here: CD4+ or CD8+ T cells sorted from blood, sampled in a trial of the OX40 agonist ivuxolimab. The chain recombines TRBV19 with TRBJ2-1; TRBD1 is a possible D gene (6 bases). The TCR originated in an adult with an advanced solid tumor such as melanoma, head and neck, liver or kidney cancer. In DNA form, the CDR3 reads TGTGCCAGTAGTACCACAGGGACACTGGTATCCTACAATGAGCAGTTCTTC. This codes for CASSTTGTLVSYNEQFF.